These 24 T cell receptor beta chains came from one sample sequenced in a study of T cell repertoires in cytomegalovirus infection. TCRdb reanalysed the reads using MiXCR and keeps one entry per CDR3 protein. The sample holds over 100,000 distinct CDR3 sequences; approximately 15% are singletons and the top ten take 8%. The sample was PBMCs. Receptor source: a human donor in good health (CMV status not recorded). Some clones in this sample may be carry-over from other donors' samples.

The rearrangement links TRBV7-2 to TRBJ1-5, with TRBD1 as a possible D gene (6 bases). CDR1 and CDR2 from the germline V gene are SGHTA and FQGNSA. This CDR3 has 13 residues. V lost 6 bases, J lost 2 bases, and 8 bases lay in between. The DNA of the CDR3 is TGTGCCAGCAGACAGGGAGGCAATCAGCCCCAGCATTTT. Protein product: CASRQGGNQPQHF.

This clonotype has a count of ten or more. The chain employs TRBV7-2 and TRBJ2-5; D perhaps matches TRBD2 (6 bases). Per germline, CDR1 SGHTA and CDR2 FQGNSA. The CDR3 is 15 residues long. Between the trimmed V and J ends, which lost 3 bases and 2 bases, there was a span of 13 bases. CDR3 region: CASSFAGLRQETQYF. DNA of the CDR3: TGTGCCAGCAGCTTCGCGGGACTCCGACAAGAGACCCAGTACTTC.

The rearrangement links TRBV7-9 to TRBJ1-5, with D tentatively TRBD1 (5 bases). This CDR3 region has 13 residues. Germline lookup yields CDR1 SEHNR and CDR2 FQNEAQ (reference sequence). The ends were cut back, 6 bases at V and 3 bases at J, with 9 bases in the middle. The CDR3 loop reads CASSRDPNQPQHF. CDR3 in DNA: TGTGCCAGCAGTAGGGACCCCAATCAGCCCCAGCATTTT.

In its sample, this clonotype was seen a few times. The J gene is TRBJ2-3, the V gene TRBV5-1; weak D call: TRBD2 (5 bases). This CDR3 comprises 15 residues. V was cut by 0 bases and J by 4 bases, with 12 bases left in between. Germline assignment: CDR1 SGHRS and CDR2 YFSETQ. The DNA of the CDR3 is TGCGCCAGCAGCTTGGAGCGGTATAACCCAGATACGCAGTATTTT. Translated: CASSLERYNPDTQYF.

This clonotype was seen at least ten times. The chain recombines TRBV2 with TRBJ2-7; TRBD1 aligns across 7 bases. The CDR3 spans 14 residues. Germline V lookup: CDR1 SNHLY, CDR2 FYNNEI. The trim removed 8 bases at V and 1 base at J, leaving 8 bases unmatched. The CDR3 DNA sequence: TGTGCCAGCCTGACAGGGCGGGCTTCCTACGAGCAGTACTTC. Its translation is CASLTGRASYEQYF.

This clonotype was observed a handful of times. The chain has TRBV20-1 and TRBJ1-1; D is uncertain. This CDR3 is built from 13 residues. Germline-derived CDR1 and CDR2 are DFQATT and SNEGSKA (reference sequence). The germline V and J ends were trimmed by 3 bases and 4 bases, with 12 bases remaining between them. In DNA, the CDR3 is TGCAGTGCTAGCTCTGACCCTGGCACTGAAGCTTTCTTT. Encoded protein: CSASSDPGTEAFF.

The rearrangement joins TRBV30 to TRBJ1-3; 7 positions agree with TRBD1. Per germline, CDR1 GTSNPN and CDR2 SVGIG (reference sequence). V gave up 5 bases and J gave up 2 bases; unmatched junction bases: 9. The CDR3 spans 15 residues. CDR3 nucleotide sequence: TGTGCCTGGGCACTACAGGGGAGGCCTGGAAACACCATATATTTT. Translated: CAWALQGRPGNTIYF.

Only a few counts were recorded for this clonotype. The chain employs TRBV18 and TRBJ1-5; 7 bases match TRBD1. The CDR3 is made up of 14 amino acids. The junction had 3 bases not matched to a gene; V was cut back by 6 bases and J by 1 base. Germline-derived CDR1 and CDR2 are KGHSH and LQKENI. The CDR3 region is CASSPDRSNQPQHF. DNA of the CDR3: TGTGCCAGCTCTCCGGACAGGAGCAATCAGCCCCAGCATTTT. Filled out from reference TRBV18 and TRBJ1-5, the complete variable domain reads NAGVMQNPRHLVRRRGQEARLRCSPMKGHSHVYWYRQLPEEGLKFMVYLQKENIIDESGMPKERFSAEFPKEGPSILRIQQVVRGDSAAYFCASSPDRSNQPQHFGDGTRLSIL.

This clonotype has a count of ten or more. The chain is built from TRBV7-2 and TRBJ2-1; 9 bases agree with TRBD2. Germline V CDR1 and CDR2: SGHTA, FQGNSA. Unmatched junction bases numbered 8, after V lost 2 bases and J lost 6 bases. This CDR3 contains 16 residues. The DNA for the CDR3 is TGTGCCAGCAGCTTATCCCCGGGACTAGCTTCCAATGAGCAGTTCTTC. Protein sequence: CASSLSPGLASNEQFF. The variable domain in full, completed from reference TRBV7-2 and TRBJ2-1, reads GAGVSQSPSNKVTEKGKDVELRCDPISGHTALYWYRQSLGQGLEFLIYFQGNSAPDKSGLPSDRFSAERTGGSVSTLTIQRTQQEDSAVYLCASSLSPGLASNEQFFGPGTRLTVL.

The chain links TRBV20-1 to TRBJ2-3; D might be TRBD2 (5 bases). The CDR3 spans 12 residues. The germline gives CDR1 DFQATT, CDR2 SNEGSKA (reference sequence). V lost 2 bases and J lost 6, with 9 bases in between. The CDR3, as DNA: TGCAGTGCTAGACTAGCATCGGATACGCAGTATTTT. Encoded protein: CSARLASDTQYF.

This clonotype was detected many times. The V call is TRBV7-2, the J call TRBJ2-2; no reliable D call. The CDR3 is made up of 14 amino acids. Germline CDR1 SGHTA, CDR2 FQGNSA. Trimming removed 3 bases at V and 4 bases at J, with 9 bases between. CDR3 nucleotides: TGTGCCAGCAGCTTCCTTTTTTCCACCGGGGAGCTGTTTTTT. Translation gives CASSFLFSTGELFF.

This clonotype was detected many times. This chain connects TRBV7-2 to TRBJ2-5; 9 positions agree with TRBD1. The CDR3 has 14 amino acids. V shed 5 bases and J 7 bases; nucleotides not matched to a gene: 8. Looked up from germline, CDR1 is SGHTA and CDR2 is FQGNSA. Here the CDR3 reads CASSQTGGALTQYF. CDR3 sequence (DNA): TGTGCCAGCAGCCAAACAGGGGGCGCCTTGACCCAGTACTTC.

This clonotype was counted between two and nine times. CDR3 nucleotide sequence: TGTGCCAGTAGCCAAAAAGGGCCACAGGGTTCGGGCAATCAGCCCCAGCATTTT. It is translated as CASSQKGPQGSGNQPQHF. This chain connects TRBV19 to TRBJ1-5; a possible D gene is TRBD1 (6 bases). CDR3 length equals 18 residues. CDR1 LNHDA and CDR2 SQIVND come from the germline V gene (reference sequence). The V end was cut by 6 bases, the J end by 2 bases, with 23 bases between.

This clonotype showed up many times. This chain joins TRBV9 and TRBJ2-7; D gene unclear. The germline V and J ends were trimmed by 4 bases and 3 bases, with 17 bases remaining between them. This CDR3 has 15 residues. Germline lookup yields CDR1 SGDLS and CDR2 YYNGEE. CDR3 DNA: TGTGCCAGCAGCCCGAAGCATGCGCCCATCTACGAGCAGTACTTC. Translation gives CASSPKHAPIYEQYF.

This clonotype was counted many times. CDR3 loop: CASSASGLNTEAFF. Written as DNA, the CDR3 is TGTGCCAGCAGTGCCAGCGGCTTGAACACTGAAGCTTTCTTT. The chain couples TRBV12-3 or TRBV12-4 to TRBJ1-1, with unresolved D. The CDR3 contains 14 residues. V was shortened by 5 bases and J by 0 bases, with 10 bases between the two germline ends.

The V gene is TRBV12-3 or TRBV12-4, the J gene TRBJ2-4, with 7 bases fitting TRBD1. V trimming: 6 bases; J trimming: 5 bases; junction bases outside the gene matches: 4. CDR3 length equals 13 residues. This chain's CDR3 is CASSQGVQNIQYF. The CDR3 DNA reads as TGTGCCAGCAGCCAGGGGGTCCAAAACATTCAGTACTTC.

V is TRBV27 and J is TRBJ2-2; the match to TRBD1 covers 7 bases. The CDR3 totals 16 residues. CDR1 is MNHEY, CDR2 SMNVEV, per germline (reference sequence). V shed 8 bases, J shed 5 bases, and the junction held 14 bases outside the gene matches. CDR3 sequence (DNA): TGTGCCAGCGCTCAAGCGAGGGGGCTGGGGACCGGGGAGCTGTTTTTT. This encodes CASAQARGLGTGELFF.

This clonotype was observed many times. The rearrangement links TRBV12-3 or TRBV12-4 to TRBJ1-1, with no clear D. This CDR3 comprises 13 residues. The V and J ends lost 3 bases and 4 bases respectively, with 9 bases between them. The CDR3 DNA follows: TGTGCCAGCAGTTTTCTTATGGGCACTGAAGCTTTCTTT. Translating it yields CASSFLMGTEAFF.

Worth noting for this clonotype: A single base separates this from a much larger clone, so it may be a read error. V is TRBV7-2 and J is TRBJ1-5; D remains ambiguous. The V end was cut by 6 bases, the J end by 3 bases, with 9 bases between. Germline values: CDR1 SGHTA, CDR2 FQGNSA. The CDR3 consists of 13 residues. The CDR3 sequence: CASSRRNNQPQHF. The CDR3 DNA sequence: TGTGCCAGCAGTCGTCGTAACAATCAGCCCCAGCATTTT.

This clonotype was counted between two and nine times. The DNA of the CDR3 is TGTGCCAGCAGCCCACTCCGGGACAGGGGGTTCTATTCACCCCTCCACTTT. It is translated as CASSPLRDRGFYSPLHF. The chain couples TRBV7-4 to TRBJ1-6; 11 bases match TRBD1. Unmatched junction bases numbered 11, after V lost 5 bases and J lost 8 bases. The CDR3 contains 17 residues. Germline CDR1 and CDR2: SGHVT and SQSDAQ. Complete variable domain (other parts from reference TRBV7-4 and TRBJ1-6): GAGVSQSPRYKVAKRGRDVALRCDSISGHVTLYWYRQTLGQGSEVLTYSQSDAQRDKSGRPSGRFSAERPERSVSTLKIQRTEQGDSAVYLCASSPLRDRGFYSPLHFGNGTRLTVT.

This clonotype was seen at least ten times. The CDR3 DNA reads as TGTGCCAGCAGCCCCTCCGGCGGAAGTGAGCAGTTCTTC. Residues: CASSPSGGSEQFF. The genes are TRBV7-2 and TRBJ2-1, with D uncertain. This CDR3 is 13 amino acids long. Trimming took off 5 bases at V and 9 bases at J, with 14 bases between the two ends. The V gene's germline CDR1 is SGHTA and CDR2 FQGNSA.

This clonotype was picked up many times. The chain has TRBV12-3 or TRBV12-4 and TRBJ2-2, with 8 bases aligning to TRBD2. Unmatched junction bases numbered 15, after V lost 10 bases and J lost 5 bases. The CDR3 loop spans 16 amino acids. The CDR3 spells CATSPGGVIWTGELFF. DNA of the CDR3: TGTGCCACCTCACCCGGGGGGGTAATCTGGACCGGGGAGCTGTTTTTT.

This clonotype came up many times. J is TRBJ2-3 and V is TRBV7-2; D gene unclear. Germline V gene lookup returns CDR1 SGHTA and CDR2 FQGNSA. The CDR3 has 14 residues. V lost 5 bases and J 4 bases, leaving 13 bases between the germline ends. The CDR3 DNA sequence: TGTGCCAGCAGCCCACGGATGGAGCCAGATACGCAGTATTTT. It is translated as CASSPRMEPDTQYF. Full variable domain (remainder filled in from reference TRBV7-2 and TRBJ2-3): GAGVSQSPSNKVTEKGKDVELRCDPISGHTALYWYRQSLGQGLEFLIYFQGNSAPDKSGLPSDRFSAERTGGSVSTLTIQRTQQEDSAVYLCASSPRMEPDTQYFGPGTRLTVL.

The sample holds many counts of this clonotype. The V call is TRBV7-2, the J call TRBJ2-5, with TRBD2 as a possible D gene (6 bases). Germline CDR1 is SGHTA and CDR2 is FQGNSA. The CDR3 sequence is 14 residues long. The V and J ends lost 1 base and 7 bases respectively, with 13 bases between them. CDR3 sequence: CASSLGSSEGTQYF. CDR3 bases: TGTGCCAGCAGCTTAGGATCTAGCGAAGGGACCCAGTACTTC.